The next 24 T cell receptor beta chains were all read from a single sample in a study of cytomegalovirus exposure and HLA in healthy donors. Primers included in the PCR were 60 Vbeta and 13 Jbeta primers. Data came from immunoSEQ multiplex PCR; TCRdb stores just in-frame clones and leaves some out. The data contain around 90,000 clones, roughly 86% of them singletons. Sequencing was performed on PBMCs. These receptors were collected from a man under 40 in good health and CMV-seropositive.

CDR3 DNA: TGTGCCAGCAGCACCCGACAGGGGGAGAATACTGAAGCTTTCTTT. Translated: CASSTRQGENTEAFF. The chain is built from TRBV7-9 and TRBJ1-1, with 9 bases fitting TRBD1. From germline, CDR1 is SEHNR and CDR2 FQNEAQ (reference sequence). J was trimmed by 5 bases and V by 5 bases; bases with no gene match: 9. This CDR3 has 15 residues.

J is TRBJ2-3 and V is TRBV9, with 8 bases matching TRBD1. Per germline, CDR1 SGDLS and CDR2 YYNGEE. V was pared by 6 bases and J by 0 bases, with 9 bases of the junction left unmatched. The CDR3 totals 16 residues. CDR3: CASMPHGQGSTDTQYF. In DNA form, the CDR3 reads TGTGCCAGCATGCCCCACGGACAGGGAAGCACAGATACGCAGTATTTT.

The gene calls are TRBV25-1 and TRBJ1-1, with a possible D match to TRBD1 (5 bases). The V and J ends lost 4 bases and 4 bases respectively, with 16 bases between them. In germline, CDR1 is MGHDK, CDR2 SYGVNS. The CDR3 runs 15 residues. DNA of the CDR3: TGTGCCAGCAGTGCCCCAGGGTATGGCAGCACTGAAGCTTTCTTT. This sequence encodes CASSAPGYGSTEAFF.

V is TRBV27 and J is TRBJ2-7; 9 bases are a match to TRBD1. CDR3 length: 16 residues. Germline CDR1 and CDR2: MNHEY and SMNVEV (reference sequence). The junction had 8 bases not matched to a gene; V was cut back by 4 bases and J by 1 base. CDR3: CASSSTGGSSSYEQYF. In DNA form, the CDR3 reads TGTGCCAGCAGTTCCACAGGGGGCTCTTCTTCCTACGAGCAGTACTTC.

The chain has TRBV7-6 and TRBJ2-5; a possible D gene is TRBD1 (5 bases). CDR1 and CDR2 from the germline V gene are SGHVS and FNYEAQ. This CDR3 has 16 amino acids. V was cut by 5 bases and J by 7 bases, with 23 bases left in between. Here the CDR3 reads CASSQIRTNLRGTQYF. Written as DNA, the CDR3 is TGTGCCAGCAGCCAAATCAGGACGAACCTAAGGGGGACCCAGTACTTC.

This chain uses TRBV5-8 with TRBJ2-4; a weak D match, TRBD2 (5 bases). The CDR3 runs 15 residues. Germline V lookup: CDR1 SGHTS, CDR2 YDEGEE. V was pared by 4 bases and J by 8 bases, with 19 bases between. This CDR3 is CASSQIFAGVDIQYF. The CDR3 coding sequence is TGTGCCAGCAGCCAAATCTTCGCGGGTGTGGACATTCAGTACTTC.

The DNA of the CDR3 is TGCAGCGTTGAAGAAGGGGGCTCTGGGGCCAACGTCCTGACTTTC. Translation gives CSVEEGGSGANVLTF. The chain joins TRBV29-1 to TRBJ2-6; D perhaps matches TRBD1 (6 bases). V lost 0 bases to trimming and J lost 0 bases, with 6 bases between them. This CDR3 has 15 residues. The germline V gene has CDR1 SQVTM and CDR2 ANQGSEA.

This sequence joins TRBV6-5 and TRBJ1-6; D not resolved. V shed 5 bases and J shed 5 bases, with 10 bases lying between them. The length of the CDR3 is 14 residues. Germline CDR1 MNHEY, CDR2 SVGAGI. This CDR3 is CASSRPGNNSPLHF. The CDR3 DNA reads TGTGCCAGCAGTCGTCCGGGAAATAATTCACCCCTCCACTTT.

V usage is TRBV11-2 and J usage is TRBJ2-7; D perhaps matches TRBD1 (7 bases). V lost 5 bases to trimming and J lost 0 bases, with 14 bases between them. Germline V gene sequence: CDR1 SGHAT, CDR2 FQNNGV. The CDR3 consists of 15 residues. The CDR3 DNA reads TGTGCCAGCAGCCGGCCAGGGGGAGGCTCCTACGAGCAGTACTTC. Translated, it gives CASSRPGGGSYEQYF.

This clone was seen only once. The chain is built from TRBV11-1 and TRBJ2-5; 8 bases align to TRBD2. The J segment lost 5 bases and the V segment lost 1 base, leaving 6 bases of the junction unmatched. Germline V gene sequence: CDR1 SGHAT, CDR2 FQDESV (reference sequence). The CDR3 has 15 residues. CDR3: CASSLESGRGETQYF. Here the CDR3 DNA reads TGTGCCAGCAGCTTAGAGAGCGGGAGAGGGGAGACCCAGTACTTC.

CDR3 coding DNA: TGTGCCAGCAGCTTGGGGGGGGTTGAGCAGTACTTC. It translates to CASSLGGVEQYF. This chain connects TRBV5-4 to TRBJ2-7, with a possible D match to TRBD2 (6 bases). This CDR3 contains 12 residues. V dropped 0 bases and J dropped 7 bases, with 8 bases sitting between them. Per germline, CDR1 SGHNT and CDR2 YYREEE (reference sequence).

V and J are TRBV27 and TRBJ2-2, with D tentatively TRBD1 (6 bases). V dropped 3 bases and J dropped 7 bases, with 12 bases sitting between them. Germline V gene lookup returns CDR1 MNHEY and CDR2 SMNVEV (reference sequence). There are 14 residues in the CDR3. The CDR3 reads CASSFTGFNGELFF. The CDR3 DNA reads TGTGCCAGCAGTTTTACAGGGTTTAACGGGGAGCTGTTTTTT.

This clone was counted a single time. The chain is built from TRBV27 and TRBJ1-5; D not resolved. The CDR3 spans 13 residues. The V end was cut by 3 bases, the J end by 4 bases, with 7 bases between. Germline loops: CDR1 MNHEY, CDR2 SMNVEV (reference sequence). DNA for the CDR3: TGTGCCAGCAGTTTTGGGAGGAATCAGCCCCAGCATTTT. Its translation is CASSFGRNQPQHF.

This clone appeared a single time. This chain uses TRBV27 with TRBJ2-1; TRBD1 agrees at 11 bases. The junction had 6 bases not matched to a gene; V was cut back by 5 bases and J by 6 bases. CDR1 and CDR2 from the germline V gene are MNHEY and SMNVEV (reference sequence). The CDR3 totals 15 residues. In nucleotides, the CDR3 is TGTGCCAGCAGTACTCCGGGACAGGGGGTCAATGAGCAGTTCTTC. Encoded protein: CASSTPGQGVNEQFF.

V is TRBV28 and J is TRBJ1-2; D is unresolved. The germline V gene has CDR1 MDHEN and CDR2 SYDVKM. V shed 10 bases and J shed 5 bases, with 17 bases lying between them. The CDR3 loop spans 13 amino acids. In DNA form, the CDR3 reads TGTGCCATAGGGAGGGTTTCTTTATATGGCTACACCTTC. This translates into CAIGRVSLYGYTF.

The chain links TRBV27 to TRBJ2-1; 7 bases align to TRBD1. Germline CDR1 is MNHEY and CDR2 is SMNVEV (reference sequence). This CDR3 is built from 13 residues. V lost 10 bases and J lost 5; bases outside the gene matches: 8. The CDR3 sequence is CATTGQLNNEQFF. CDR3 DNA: TGTGCCACCACGGGACAGCTTAACAATGAGCAGTTCTTC.

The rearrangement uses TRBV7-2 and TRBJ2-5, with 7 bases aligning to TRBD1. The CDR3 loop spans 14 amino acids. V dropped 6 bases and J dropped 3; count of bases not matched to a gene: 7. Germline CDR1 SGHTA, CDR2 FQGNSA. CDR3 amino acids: CASSRGTVKETQYF. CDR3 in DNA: TGTGCCAGCAGTCGTGGGACAGTAAAAGAGACCCAGTACTTC.

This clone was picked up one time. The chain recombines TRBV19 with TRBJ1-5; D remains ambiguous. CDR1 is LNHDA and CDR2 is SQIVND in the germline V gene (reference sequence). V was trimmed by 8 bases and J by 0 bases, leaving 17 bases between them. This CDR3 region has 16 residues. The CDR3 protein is CASELRRPYSNQPQHF. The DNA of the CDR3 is TGTGCCAGTGAGCTTAGGAGGCCCTATAGCAATCAGCCCCAGCATTTT.

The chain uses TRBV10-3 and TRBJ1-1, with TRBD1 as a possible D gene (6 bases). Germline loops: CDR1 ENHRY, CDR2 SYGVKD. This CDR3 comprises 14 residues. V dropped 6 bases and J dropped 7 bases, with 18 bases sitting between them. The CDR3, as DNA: TGTGCCATCAGGGGGGGGCAGGGTCTAGGTGAAGCTTTCTTT. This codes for CAIRGGQGLGEAFF.

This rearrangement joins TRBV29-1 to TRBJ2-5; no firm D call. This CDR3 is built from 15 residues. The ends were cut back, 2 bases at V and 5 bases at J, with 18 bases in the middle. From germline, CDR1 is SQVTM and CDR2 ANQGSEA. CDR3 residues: CSVESHLRPGETQYF. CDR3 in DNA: TGCAGCGTTGAAAGCCACCTACGACCCGGGGAGACCCAGTACTTC.

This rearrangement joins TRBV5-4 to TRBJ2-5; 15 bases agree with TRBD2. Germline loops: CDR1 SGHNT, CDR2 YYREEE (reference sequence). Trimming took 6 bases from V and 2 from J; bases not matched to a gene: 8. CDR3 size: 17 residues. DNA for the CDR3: TGTGCCAGCACCCCGGGACTAGCGGGAGGATATCAAGAGACCCAGTACTTC. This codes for CASTPGLAGGYQETQYF.

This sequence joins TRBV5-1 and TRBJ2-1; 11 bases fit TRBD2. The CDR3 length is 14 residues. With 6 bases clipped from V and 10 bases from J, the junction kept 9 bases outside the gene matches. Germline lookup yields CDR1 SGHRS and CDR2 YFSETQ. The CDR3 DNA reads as TGCGCCAGCACCCTTGGAGGGACTAGCGGCGAGCAGTTCTTC. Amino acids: CASTLGGTSGEQFF.

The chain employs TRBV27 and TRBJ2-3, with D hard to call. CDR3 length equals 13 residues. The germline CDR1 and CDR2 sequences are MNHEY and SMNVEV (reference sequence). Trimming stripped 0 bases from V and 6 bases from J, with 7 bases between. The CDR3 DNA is TGTGCCAGCAGTTTATCGGTGCGGGATACGCAGTATTTT. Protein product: CASSLSVRDTQYF.

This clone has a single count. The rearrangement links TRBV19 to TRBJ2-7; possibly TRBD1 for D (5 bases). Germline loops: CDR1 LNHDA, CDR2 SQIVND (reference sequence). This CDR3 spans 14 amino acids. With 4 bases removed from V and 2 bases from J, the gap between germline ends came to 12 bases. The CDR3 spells CASSSPQGTYEQYF. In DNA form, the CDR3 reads TGTGCCAGTAGTAGCCCTCAGGGAACCTACGAGCAGTACTTC.